Below are 4 T cell receptor beta chains sequenced from a single sample in a study of vaccination effects on CD4 cells after COVID-19. Antigens for these TCRs are unknown. In the ViraFEST assay, antigen-specific CD4+ clonotypes were identified by expansion after peptide-pool stimulation. Culture lasted about 10 days before CD4+ T cell isolation. Each participant received a vaccine that was either BNT162b2 or mRNA-1273, given as two doses. Using immunoSEQ multiplex PCR, the repertoire was profiled, and TCRdb retains in-frame clones only, with some absent. The table shows tens of thousands of clones, with roughly 79% occurring only once. The sample here was CD4+ T cells from PBMCs cultured with SARS-CoV-2 spike peptides, taken after COVID-19 vaccination. The receptors derive from a human donor who received a COVID-19 vaccine. Some clones in this sample may be carry-over from other donors' samples.

This chain uses TRBV15 with TRBJ2-3; D unclear. Trimming removed 8 bases at V and 6 bases at J, with 15 bases between. CDR3 length equals 13 residues. Germline CDR1 reads LNHNV; CDR2 reads YYDKDF (reference sequence). The CDR3 here is CATEPLRWDTQYF. The CDR3 region has the DNA TGTGCCACCGAACCTCTGCGGTGGGATACGCAGTATTTT.

The chain uses TRBV7-8 and TRBJ2-2; maybe TRBD1 (6 bases). This CDR3 has 16 amino acids. V lost 3 bases to trimming and J lost 1 base, with 12 bases between them. Germline V gene data show CDR1 as SGHVS and CDR2 as FQNEAQ. CDR3 amino acids: CASSLLVGGNTGELFF. CDR3 in DNA: TGTGCCAGCAGCTTGTTAGTAGGGGGGAACACCGGGGAGCTGTTTTTT. The variable domain in full, with the rest retrieved from reference TRBV7-8 and TRBJ2-2, is GAGVSQSPRYKVAKRGQDVALRCDPISGHVSLFWYQQALGQGPEFLTYFQNEAQLDKSGLPSDRFFAERPEGSVSTLKIQRTQQEDSAVYLCASSLLVGGNTGELFFGEGSRLTVL.

This clone was observed a few times. The chain employs TRBV2 and TRBJ1-4; 8 bases are shared with TRBD1. The CDR3 is made up of 16 amino acids. Germline values: CDR1 SNHLY, CDR2 FYNNEI. V lost 4 bases to trimming and J lost 12 bases; unmatched junction nucleotides: 16. CDR3 bases: TGTGCCAGCAGTGGGCCGCAGGGGGCCATGCCGGTGGAACTGTTTTTT. Amino acids: CASSGPQGAMPVELFF.

This clone was seen just once. V gene TRBV5-1 combines with J gene TRBJ2-2, with D unclear. Germline V gives CDR1 SGHRS, CDR2 YFSETQ. The CDR3 covers 14 residues. Trimming stripped 5 bases from V and 0 bases from J, with 8 bases between. CDR3 loop: CASRWNANTGELFF. The CDR3 DNA follows: TGCGCCAGCAGGTGGAACGCGAACACCGGGGAGCTGTTTTTT.